Listed below are T cell receptor beta chains from one sample, sequenced in a study of cytomegalovirus exposure and HLA in healthy donors. Here immunoSEQ multiplex PCR was the method, and the copy in TCRdb shows in-frame clones only, minus some. This repertoire shows about 130,000 clones, approximately 90% found once; its top ten account for around 6%. Input material: PBMCs. Receptors originate from a woman aged 25 to 39 in good health and CMV-seropositive. Both conserved end residues are part of each CDR3. D genes are given only for firm matches. Not every row has a clone size; where given, it reads once, few, many or a size class.

D	V	J	size	DNA	CDR3
NA	TRBV6-1	TRBJ1-2	medium-sized	TGTGCCAGCAGTGCACAGGGTCTGGTTGGCTATGGCTACACCTTC	CASSAQGLVGYGYTF
NA	TRBV11-2	TRBJ2-3	NA	TGTGCCAGCAGCTTAGAAAACAGGGTAACGACAGATACGCAGTATTTT	CASSLENRVTTDTQYF
TRBD1	TRBV18	TRBJ2-7	NA	TGTGCCAGCTCACCAGGCGTTCGGACAGGGGTCTACGAGCAGTACTTC	CASSPGVRTGVYEQYF
TRBD1	TRBV5-1	TRBJ2-7	NA	TGCGCCAGCAGCATAACAGGGGGCTCCTACGAGCAGTACTTC	CASSITGGSYEQYF
NA	TRBV19	TRBJ2-2	NA	TGTGCCAGTACCAATGGGGGACTTAACACCGGGGAGCTGTTTTTT	CASTNGGLNTGELFF
NA	TRBV15	TRBJ1-5	few	TGTGCCACCAGCAGAGATCAATCGTGGGGCATCAATCAGCCCCAGCATTTT	CATSRDQSWGINQPQHF
TRBD1	TRBV10-3	TRBJ2-3	NA	TGTGCCATCAGAGAGACAGGGATCCACAAGGGTACGCAGTATTTT	CAIRETGIHKGTQYF
NA	TRBV15	TRBJ1-5	NA	TGTGCCACCAGCAGATGGGGAGGAGGCCAGCCCCAGCATTTT	CATSRWGGGQPQHF
TRBD2	TRBV29-1	TRBJ2-3	NA	TGCAGCGTTGACCCGGGGGCCGGGCGGGGGGCCCCTGATACGCAGTATTTT	CSVDPGAGRGAPDTQYF
TRBD1	TRBV28	TRBJ1-1	NA	TGTGCCAGCAGTGGGAAACAGGGGGCTATAACTGAAGCTTTCTTT	CASSGKQGAITEAFF
NA	TRBV7-9	TRBJ1-1	few	TGTGCCAGCAGCCCAAACAGGGCCCTCTACGCTTTCTTT	CASSPNRALYAFF
NA	TRBV6-1	TRBJ1-4	NA	TGTGCCAGCAATTATGGGTCAGCGCCGAATGAAAAACTGTTTTTT	CASNYGSAPNEKLFF
NA	TRBV6-1	TRBJ2-2	NA	TGTGCCAGCAGTGAAGCAGGGGCCGGCGGGGAGCTGTTTTTT	CASSEAGAGGELFF
NA	TRBV2	TRBJ2-5	NA	TGTGCCAGCAGTGGGGGACTCCCGACACGAGAGACCCAGTACTTC	CASSGGLPTRETQYF
TRBD1	TRBV7-9	TRBJ2-7	NA	TGTGCCAGCAGCCTACGCACTGACAGGGGTGGCAACGAGCAGTACTTC	CASSLRTDRGGNEQYF
NA	TRBV2	TRBJ2-7	NA	TGTGCCAGCAGAAGGGCCAGCGGATCACCTTACGAGCAGTACTTC	CASRRASGSPYEQYF
TRBD1	TRBV5-8	TRBJ2-7	NA	TGTGCCAGCAGCTTGGTGTTGGGACAGGGACCCTACGAGCAGTACTTC	CASSLVLGQGPYEQYF
NA	TRBV28	TRBJ1-5	NA	TGTGCCAGCCAGGGTATTTGGGGCAATCAGCCCCAGCATTTT	CASQGIWGNQPQHF
NA	TRBV5-1	TRBJ1-3	NA	TGCGCCAGCAGCGATCGGAGCTCTGGAAACACCATATATTTT	CASSDRSSGNTIYF
TRBD1	TRBV27	TRBJ2-3	once	TGTGCCAGCAGTAGGGGGCCCAGCGAAACAGATACGCAGTATTTT	CASSRGPSETDTQYF
NA	TRBV1	TRBJ1-4	NA	TGCACCAGCAGCCAAGGAACCCAGGAGGAGGCTGAAAAACTGTTTTTT	CTSSQGTQEEAEKLFF
NA	TRBV19	TRBJ2-7	NA	TGTGCCAGTAGGGCCGGGTCGTCGTCTAGCTACGAGCAGTACTTC	CASRAGSSSSYEQYF
NA	TRBV5-1	TRBJ2-1	NA	TGCGCCAGCAGCTTCGGGGGACCCTACAATGAGCAGTTCTTC	CASSFGGPYNEQFF